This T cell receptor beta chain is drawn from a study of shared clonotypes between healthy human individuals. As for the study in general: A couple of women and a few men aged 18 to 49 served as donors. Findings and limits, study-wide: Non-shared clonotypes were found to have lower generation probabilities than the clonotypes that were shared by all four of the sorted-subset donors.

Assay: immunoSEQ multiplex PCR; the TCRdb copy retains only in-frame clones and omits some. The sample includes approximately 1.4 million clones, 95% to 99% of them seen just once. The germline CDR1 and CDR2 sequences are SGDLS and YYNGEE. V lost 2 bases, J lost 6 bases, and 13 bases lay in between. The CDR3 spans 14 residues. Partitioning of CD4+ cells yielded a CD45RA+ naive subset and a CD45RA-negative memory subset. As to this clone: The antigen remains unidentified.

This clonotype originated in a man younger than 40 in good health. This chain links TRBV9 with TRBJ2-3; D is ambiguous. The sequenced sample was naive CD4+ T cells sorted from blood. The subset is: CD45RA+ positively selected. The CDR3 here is CASSVRMSRDTQYF. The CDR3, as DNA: TGTGCCAGCAGCGTGAGGATGTCTCGTGATACGCAGTATTTT.